The 9 T cell receptor beta chains reported below all come from one sample, sequenced in a study of identical twins. From the 5' RACE reads, TCRdb called clonotypes with MiXCR, one entry per CDR3 protein. Of about 530,000 distinct CDR3 sequences in the sample, around 20% are singletons; the top ten hold more than 0.4%. This sample also appeared in a second study, on yellow fever vaccine responses in identical twins.

Sequencing input: CD4+ T cells sorted from blood. The origin of the receptors is a woman younger than 35 in good health.

The chain is built from TRBV10-3 and TRBJ2-7, with 8 bases matching TRBD1. V was pared by 3 bases and J by 3 bases, with 1 base of the junction left unmatched. The CDR3 has 13 amino acids. The germline gives CDR1 ENHRY, CDR2 SYGVKD. DNA of the CDR3: TGTGCCATCAGTGAAACAGGGGGCTACGAGCAGTACGTC. Protein product: CAISETGGYEQYV.

This chain connects TRBV12-3 or TRBV12-4 to TRBJ2-4; 10 bases fit TRBD2. CDR3 length equals 14 residues. After removal of 4 bases from V and 6 bases from J, the junction contained 3 bases not matched to a gene. As DNA, the CDR3 is TGTGCCAGCAGTTGGACTAGCGGCGGAAACATTCAGTACTTC. This sequence encodes CASSWTSGGNIQYF.

The chain has TRBV3-1 and TRBJ2-1, with D perhaps matching TRBD1 (5 bases). CDR1 is LGHDT, CDR2 YNNKEL, per germline (reference sequence). This CDR3 has 13 residues. V was cut by 4 bases and J by 7 bases, with 11 bases left in between. Here the CDR3 DNA reads TGTGCCAGCAGCCCCCCAGGGCGGAATGAGCAGTTCTTC. Protein product: CASSPPGRNEQFF.

The chain combines TRBV20-1 with TRBJ2-1; TRBD2 matches 9 bases. Germline loops: CDR1 DFQATT, CDR2 SNEGSKA (reference sequence). The CDR3 is 14 residues long. The V gene end was trimmed by 0 bases and the J gene end by 5 bases; junction bases not matched to a gene: 2. The CDR3 sequence is CSARDVAGDNEQFF. The CDR3 DNA follows: TGCAGTGCTAGAGATGTAGCGGGGGACAATGAGCAGTTCTTC.

This chain uses TRBV28 with TRBJ2-1, with D perhaps being TRBD1 or TRBD2 (6 bases each). The CDR3 sequence is 14 residues long. With 5 bases removed from V and 5 bases from J, the gap between germline ends came to 13 bases. Germline V CDR1 and CDR2: MDHEN, SYDVKM. As DNA, the CDR3 is TGTGCCAGCAGTCCCGGGGGCCTCGACAATGAGCAGTTCTTC. This sequence encodes CASSPGGLDNEQFF.

The sample holds a few counts of this clonotype. The J gene is TRBJ2-5, the V gene TRBV7-8, with D tentatively TRBD2 (5 bases). The CDR3 has 16 residues. V lost 6 bases and J lost 9, with 26 bases in between. Germline lookup yields CDR1 SGHVS and CDR2 FQNEAQ. For the CDR3, the DNA is TGTGCCAGCAGTCCCACCTCCGGGCTAATAACGGAGGCCCAGTACTTC. This codes for CASSPTSGLITEAQYF.

In this sample, this clonotype turned up a few times. The chain recombines TRBV12-3 or TRBV12-4 with TRBJ2-5, with D maybe TRBD1 (6 bases). This CDR3 has 16 residues. V gave up 6 bases and J gave up 1 base, with 18 bases separating them. This CDR3 is CASSPLKQGFQETQYF. The CDR3 coding sequence is TGTGCCAGCAGCCCTTTAAAACAGGGATTCCAAGAGACCCAGTACTTC.

This clonotype was observed a few times. The rearrangement uses TRBV5-5 and TRBJ2-7; D ambiguous. Germline CDR1 and CDR2: SGHKS and YYEKEE (reference sequence). The CDR3 length is 12 residues. Trimming removed 1 base at V and 3 bases at J, with 5 bases between. Here the CDR3 reads CASSLTVYEQYF. CDR3 nucleotides: TGTGCCAGCAGCTTGACAGTCTACGAGCAGTACTTC.

This clonotype appeared a few times. V gene TRBV5-1 combines with J gene TRBJ2-1, with no clear D. The CDR3 totals 15 residues. With 2 bases removed from V and 1 base from J, the gap between germline ends came to 10 bases. Germline values: CDR1 SGHRS, CDR2 YFSETQ. CDR3 nucleotide sequence: TGCGCCAGCAGCTTCCGGGCCATATCCTACAATGAGCAGTTCTTC. This gives the protein CASSFRAISYNEQFF.